This entry lists 29 T cell receptor beta chains sequenced from one sample in a study of T cells after yellow fever vaccination. MiXCR was run by TCRdb on the 5' RACE reads, yielding one entry per CDR3 protein. The data contain about 630,000 distinct CDR3 sequences, about 12% of them singletons. This material consisted of PBMCs, taken on the day of the yellow fever booster vaccination. The receptors come from a man younger than 40 who received the YFV17D yellow fever vaccine.

The sample holds a few counts of this clonotype. The chain recombines TRBV7-8 with TRBJ2-1, with D possibly matching TRBD2 (7 bases). The CDR3 spans 16 residues. The germline V gene has CDR1 SGHVS and CDR2 FQNEAQ. V lost 2 bases, J lost 10 bases, and 21 bases lay in between. Here the CDR3 DNA reads TGTGCCAGCAGCTTAACTATGACGCGAGGGGGGGGAGAGCAGTTCTTC. It encodes CASSLTMTRGGGEQFF.

This rearrangement joins TRBV5-4 to TRBJ1-1; D is ambiguous. The V end lost 3 bases, the J end lost 3 bases, and 9 bases lay between the germline ends. The length of the CDR3 is 13 residues. Germline CDR1 and CDR2: SGHNT and YYREEE (reference sequence). Here the CDR3 reads CASSSLVDTEAFF. The CDR3 DNA reads as TGTGCCAGCAGCTCGTTGGTGGACACTGAAGCTTTCTTT.

This clonotype turned up a few times. The chain has TRBV5-1 and TRBJ1-5, with 7 bases lining up with TRBD1. CDR3 length equals 16 residues. With V trimmed by 0 bases and J by 3 bases, 6 bases remained unmatched. The germline V gene has CDR1 SGHRS and CDR2 YFSETQ. CDR3 bases: TGCGCCAGCAGCTTGGGACCGGGACAGAACAATCAGCCCCAGCATTTT. Its protein is CASSLGPGQNNQPQHF.

About this clonotype: The junction does not match germline at one end; this may be a read error. The chain carries TRBV20-1 and TRBJ2-5; the match to TRBD2 covers 12 bases. The CDR3 is 16 amino acids. Germline CDR1 DFQATT, CDR2 SNEGSKA (reference sequence). CDR3 residues: CCARGELAGGPETQYF. The DNA for the CDR3 is TGCTGTGCTAGAGGGGAGCTAGCGGGAGGGCCGGAGACCCAGTACTTC.

This clonotype was observed a handful of times. This chain uses TRBV7-3 with TRBJ2-2; the match to TRBD1 covers 8 bases. Germline trimming cut 5 bases from V and 5 bases from J; bases unmatched to any gene: 10. Germline CDR1 reads SGHTA; CDR2 reads FQGTGA. This CDR3 spans 16 amino acids. The CDR3 bases are TGTGCCAGCAGCCACACAACAGGGGGAAGGACCGGGGAGCTGTTTTTT. It specifies CASSHTTGGRTGELFF.

This clonotype was recorded many times. The chain has TRBV12-3 or TRBV12-4 and TRBJ2-7; D gene unclear. CDR3 length equals 10 residues. V was cut by 2 bases and J by 4 bases, with 0 bases left in between. The CDR3 loop is CASSLYEQYF. The CDR3 DNA sequence: TGTGCCAGCAGTTTATACGAGCAGTACTTC.

A few counts support this clonotype. The chain combines TRBV4-3 with TRBJ1-3; D is undetermined. Germline CDR1 LGHNA, CDR2 YSLEER. This CDR3 spans 17 amino acids. Deletions cut 0 bases from V and 0 bases from J, with 12 bases between. The CDR3: CASSQDPVNLSGNTIYF. The CDR3 region has the DNA TGCGCCAGCAGCCAAGATCCAGTAAACCTCTCTGGAAACACCATATATTTT.

The chain couples TRBV12-3 or TRBV12-4 to TRBJ1-5; the D is unclear. V was pared by 6 bases and J by 8 bases, with 23 bases between. The CDR3 totals 16 residues. CDR3 in amino acids: CASRPSGGGSVEPQHF. The CDR3 DNA is TGTGCCAGCAGACCCTCAGGAGGAGGATCAGTTGAGCCCCAGCATTTT.

The CDR3 DNA sequence: TGTGCCAGCAGCTCGCGGGAGGGCTACGAGCAGTACTTC. Translating gives CASSSREGYEQYF. This sequence joins TRBV7-2 and TRBJ2-7, with 9 bases that match TRBD2. Germline values: CDR1 SGHTA, CDR2 FQGNSA. V shed 4 bases and J 3 bases; nucleotides not matched to a gene: 1. The CDR3 covers 13 residues. Full variable domain (missing parts from reference TRBV7-2 and TRBJ2-7): GAGVSQSPSNKVTEKGKDVELRCDPISGHTALYWYRQSLGQGLEFLIYFQGNSAPDKSGLPSDRFSAERTGGSVSTLTIQRTQQEDSAVYLCASSSREGYEQYFGPGTRLTVT.

The rearrangement uses TRBV5-6 and TRBJ2-3, with no clear D. This CDR3 has 15 residues. V lost 1 base to trimming and J lost 3 bases, with 12 bases between them. Germline CDR1 is SGHDT and CDR2 is YYEEEE. The CDR3 nucleotides read TGTGCCAGCAGCTTGTATGACCTGAGAACAGATACGCAGTATTTT. This gives the protein CASSLYDLRTDTQYF. Variable domain in full (rest from reference TRBV5-6 and TRBJ2-3): DAGVTQSPTHLIKTRGQQVTLRCSPKSGHDTVSWYQQALGQGPQFIFQYYEEEERQRGNFPDRFSGHQFPNYSSELNVNALLLGDSALYLCASSLYDLRTDTQYFGPGTRLTVL.

This clonotype was detected only a few times. V and J are TRBV6-5 and TRBJ2-2; D gene ambiguous. V lost 7 bases and J 5 bases, leaving 5 bases between the germline ends. CDR3 length: 11 residues. The germline CDR1 and CDR2 sequences are MNHEY and SVGAGI. The CDR3 DNA follows: TGTGCCAGCAAATCTACCGGGGAGCTGTTTTTT. Translated, it gives CASKSTGELFF.

In this sample, this clonotype turned up many times. J is TRBJ2-1 and V is TRBV18; weak D call: TRBD2 (6 bases). The CDR3 has 14 amino acids. Deletions cut 8 bases from V and 1 base from J, with 12 bases between. CDR1 KGHSH and CDR2 LQKENI come from the germline V gene. The CDR3 DNA is TGTGCCAGCAGCCCTGGGGGGTCCTACAATGAGCAGTTCTTC. Translating gives CASSPGGSYNEQFF.

In its sample, this clonotype was seen many times. The V gene is TRBV6-6, the J gene TRBJ2-7, with D unresolved. This CDR3 has 10 amino acids. V gave up 8 bases and J gave up 3 bases, with 5 bases separating them. Looked up from germline, CDR1 is MNHNY and CDR2 is SVGAGI (reference sequence). The CDR3 sequence is CASGVYEQYF. DNA of the CDR3: TGTGCCAGCGGGGTCTACGAGCAGTACTTC.

This clonotype has a handful of counts. The chain employs TRBV18 and TRBJ1-2; perhaps TRBD1 as D (5 bases). Trimming took 3 bases from V and 0 from J, leaving 11 bases between them. The CDR3 loop spans 15 amino acids. Looked up from germline, CDR1 is KGHSH and CDR2 is LQKENI. CDR3 DNA: TGTGCCAGCTCACCCCAAGGGGAGACTAACTATGGCTACACCTTC. Protein product: CASSPQGETNYGYTF.

This clonotype occurred a few times. V and J are TRBV21-1 and TRBJ1-3; TRBD1 is the table's D call, not checked against the DNA. TRBV21-1 is termed a pseudogene. This CDR3 is built from 14 residues. The CDR3: CASSKTGSGNTIYF. For the CDR3, the DNA is TGTGCCAGCAGCAAAACAGGTTCTGGAAACACCATATATTTT.

This clonotype was detected ten times or more. This chain connects TRBV4-3 to TRBJ2-2; D is possibly TRBD2 (6 bases). CDR3 length: 16 amino acids. V dropped 0 bases and J dropped 6 bases, with 14 bases sitting between them. CDR1 is LGHNA, CDR2 YSLEER, per germline. The CDR3 protein is CASSQEVGTSAGELFF. The CDR3 coding sequence is TGCGCCAGCAGCCAAGAAGTCGGGACTTCGGCCGGGGAGCTGTTTTTT.

This clonotype came up a few times. V is TRBV7-9 and J is TRBJ1-4, with D uncertain. The CDR3 extends over 12 amino acids. V gave up 6 bases and J gave up 6 bases, with 8 bases separating them. Germline-derived CDR1 and CDR2 are SEHNR and FQNEAQ (reference sequence). This chain's CDR3 is CASSLLDEKLFF. In nucleotides, the CDR3 is TGTGCCAGCAGTCTGCTCGATGAAAAACTGTTTTTT.

The chain is built from TRBV20-1 and TRBJ1-5; weak D call: TRBD1 (6 bases). CDR3 size: 13 residues. V was trimmed by 5 bases and J by 2 bases, leaving 10 bases between them. Per the germline V gene, CDR1 is DFQATT and CDR2 is SNEGSKA (reference sequence). The CDR3 sequence: CSAVQGRNQPQHF. The CDR3 region has the DNA TGCAGTGCTGTACAGGGCCGCAATCAGCCCCAGCATTTT.

The J gene is TRBJ2-5, the V gene TRBV16, with D possibly TRBD2 on 5 matching bases. CDR1 is KGHSY, CDR2 FQNENV, per germline. V was clipped by 4 bases and J by 3 bases, with 15 bases between them. The length of the CDR3 is 15 residues. CDR3 nucleotides: TGTGCCAGCAGCCTAACGAGGGCAGTAAAAGAGACCCAGTACTTC. This encodes CASSLTRAVKETQYF.

This clonotype was seen many times. V is TRBV12-3 or TRBV12-4 and J is TRBJ2-3; TRBD2 might be the D (7 bases). The length of the CDR3 is 15 residues. Trimming stripped 7 bases from V and 5 bases from J, with 19 bases between. The chain's CDR3 is CASTQGGGRKDTQYF. As DNA, the CDR3 is TGTGCCAGCACCCAAGGGGGAGGGCGAAAAGATACGCAGTATTTT.

This clonotype was counted only a few times. The rearrangement links TRBV28 to TRBJ2-2; 7 nucleotides align to TRBD1. Per germline, CDR1 MDHEN and CDR2 SYDVKM. V was pared by 7 bases and J by 5 bases, with 10 bases of the junction left unmatched. This CDR3 is built from 15 residues. The CDR3 is CASTTSTGLTGELFF. The DNA for the CDR3 is TGTGCCAGCACCACCTCGACAGGGCTTACCGGGGAGCTGTTTTTT.

This clonotype was seen a few times. The chain links TRBV27 to TRBJ2-5; maybe TRBD1 (5 bases). Trimming left V 6 bases short and J 4 bases short, with 12 bases between. The germline gives CDR1 MNHEY, CDR2 SMNVEV (reference sequence). The CDR3 length is 13 residues. DNA of the CDR3: TGTGCCAGCAGCTCAGGGTTGATAGAGACCCAGTACTTC. It is translated as CASSSGLIETQYF.

The chain couples TRBV18 to TRBJ2-1; weak D call: TRBD2 (5 bases). Trimming pared 1 base from V and 8 bases from J, leaving 18 bases between. The CDR3 runs 16 residues. The germline V gene has CDR1 KGHSH and CDR2 LQKENI. The CDR3 bases are TGTGCCAGCTCACCACGGCTAGCCCAAGTCACCGATGAGCAGTTCTTC. It specifies CASSPRLAQVTDEQFF.

This rearrangement joins TRBV7-2 to TRBJ2-1; D is perhaps TRBD1 or TRBD2 (6 bases each). There are 16 residues in the CDR3. Germline V CDR1 and CDR2: SGHTA, FQGNSA. Trimming removed 6 bases at V and 0 bases at J, with 15 bases between. CDR3 nucleotide sequence: TGTGCCAGCAGTCTAGGCGGGGACATCTCCTACAATGAGCAGTTCTTC. Its protein is CASSLGGDISYNEQFF.

This clonotype was found a few times. The rearrangement uses TRBV7-2 and TRBJ2-3; D is unclear. The CDR3 has 13 residues. The V end was cut by 5 bases, the J end by 3 bases, with 9 bases between. CDR1 is SGHTA and CDR2 is FQGNSA in the germline V gene. Here the CDR3 reads CASSPQWTDTQYF. CDR3 sequence (DNA): TGTGCCAGCAGCCCCCAGTGGACAGATACGCAGTATTTT.

V and J are TRBV5-3 and TRBJ1-1; 10 positions agree with TRBD1. TRBV5-3 is placed among ORFs of uncertain function. Losses at the gene ends were 4 bases for V and 4 bases for J; bases not matched to a gene: 7. The CDR3 has 15 amino acids. The CDR3 DNA sequence: TGTGCCAGAAGCCGCCGGGGACAGGGGATCACTGAAGCTTTCTTT. Translated, it gives CARSRRGQGITEAFF.

Only a few counts were recorded for this clonotype. The chain links TRBV7-9 to TRBJ2-1; 10 positions agree with TRBD2. Unmatched junction bases numbered 13, after V lost 6 bases and J lost 8 bases. From germline, CDR1 is SEHNR and CDR2 FQNEAQ (reference sequence). The CDR3 sequence is 16 residues long. The CDR3 reads CASSPWTSGRGDEQFF. CDR3 bases: TGTGCCAGCAGTCCCTGGACTAGCGGAAGGGGTGATGAGCAGTTCTTC.

The V gene is TRBV7-9, the J gene TRBJ2-1, with 8 bases aligning to TRBD2. The CDR3 sequence is 15 residues long. V dropped 5 bases and J dropped 5; count of bases not matched to a gene: 8. Germline V lookup: CDR1 SEHNR, CDR2 FQNEAQ (reference sequence). The CDR3 coding sequence is TGTGCCAGCAGCCCCCGGGCTAGCGGGCACAATGAGCAGTTCTTC. Residues: CASSPRASGHNEQFF.

The rearrangement joins TRBV2 to TRBJ1-1; D is undetermined. The CDR3 contains 14 residues. Trimming removed 4 bases from V and 10 bases from J, with 19 bases in between. The germline CDR1 and CDR2 sequences are SNHLY and FYNNEI. CDR3 region: CASSGPYRRVGAFF. CDR3 bases: TGTGCCAGCAGTGGGCCTTACCGACGAGTTGGAGCTTTCTTT.